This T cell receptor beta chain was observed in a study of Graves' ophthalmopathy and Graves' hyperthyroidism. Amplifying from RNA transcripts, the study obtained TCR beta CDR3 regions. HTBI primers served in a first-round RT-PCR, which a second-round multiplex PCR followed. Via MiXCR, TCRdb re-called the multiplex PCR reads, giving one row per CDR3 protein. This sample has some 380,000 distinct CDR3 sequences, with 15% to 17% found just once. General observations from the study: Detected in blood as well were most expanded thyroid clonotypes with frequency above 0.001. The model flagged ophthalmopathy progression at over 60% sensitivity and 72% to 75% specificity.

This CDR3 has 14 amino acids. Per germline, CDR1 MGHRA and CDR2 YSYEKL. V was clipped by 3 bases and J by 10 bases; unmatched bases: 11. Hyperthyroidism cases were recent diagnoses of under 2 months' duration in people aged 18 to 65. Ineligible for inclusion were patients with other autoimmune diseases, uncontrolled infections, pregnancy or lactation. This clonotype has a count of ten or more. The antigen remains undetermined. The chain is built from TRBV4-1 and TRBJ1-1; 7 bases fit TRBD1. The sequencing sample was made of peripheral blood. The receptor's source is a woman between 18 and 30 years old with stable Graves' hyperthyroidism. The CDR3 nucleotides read TGCGCCAGCAGCCACCTGACCGGGACAGAGGTAGCTTTCTTT. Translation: CASSHLTGTEVAFF.